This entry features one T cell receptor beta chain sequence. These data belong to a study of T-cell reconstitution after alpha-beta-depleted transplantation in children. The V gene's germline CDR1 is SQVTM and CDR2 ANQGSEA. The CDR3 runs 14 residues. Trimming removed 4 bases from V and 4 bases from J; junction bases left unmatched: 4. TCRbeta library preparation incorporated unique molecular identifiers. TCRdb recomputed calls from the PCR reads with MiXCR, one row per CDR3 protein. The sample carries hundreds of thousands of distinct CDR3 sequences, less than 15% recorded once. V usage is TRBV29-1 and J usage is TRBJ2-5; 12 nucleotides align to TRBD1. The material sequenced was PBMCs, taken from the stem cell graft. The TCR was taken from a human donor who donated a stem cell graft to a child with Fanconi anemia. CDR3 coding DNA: TGCAGCGTTGTAGGGGACAGGGGGCGAGAGACCCAGTACTTC. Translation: CSVVGDRGRETQYF.